This T cell receptor (beta chain) came from a study of blood T cell repertoires in COVID-19. Turning to the study itself: Italy, Spain and the United States were the sources of the convalescent and acute COVID-19 samples. T cells, B-cell-depleted T cells, or PBMCs provided the cDNA or gDNA that served as material.

Per the study methods: Amplification of reference gene primers was used by the study to estimate nucleated cell counts. Generated by immunoSEQ multiplex PCR, the TCRdb table keeps only in-frame clones and is missing some. That table gives V, J and clone size, and the DNA gave D and trimming. The sample carries about 270,000 clones, 70% to 90% recorded once. The CDR3 length is 14 residues. Germline-derived CDR1 and CDR2 are MNHEY and SMNVEV (reference sequence). The V end was cut by 5 bases, the J end by 6 bases, with 14 bases between. The chain recombines TRBV27 with TRBJ1-5; possible D gene TRBD1, 5 bases. The sequence came from a woman in her seventies with acute or convalescent COVID-19. Input material: peripheral blood. In DNA, the CDR3 is TGTGCCAGCAGTCCCTCAGGGCAAGGTCAGCCCCAGCATTTT. Translated, it gives CASSPSGQGQPQHF.